A selection of T cell receptor beta chains follows, all from one sample in a study of chemoradiotherapy in HPV16-positive cancers. Clones were sequenced by immunoSEQ multiplex PCR, and TCRdb holds only the in-frame ones, with some missing. The sample records about 8,900 clones, about 90% being singletons. The specimen comprised blood, sampled from a patient who underwent chemoradiotherapy. The receptors were sampled from a human donor with HPV-associated anogenital cancer. The conserved cysteine and the conserved F or W are not part of the CDR3 here.

J,length,V,CDR3
TRBJ1-5,13,TRBV19,ASSFYGQGNQPQH
TRBJ1-5,12,TRBV2,ASTGDRGNQPQH
TRBJ2-1,13,TRBV5-1,ASSLEDRVRDEQF
.,12,TRBV19,ASSPGQVSYEQY
TRBJ1-6,14,TRBV6-1,ASSDPTRGAYSPLH
TRBJ1-1,11,TRBV30,ARARTVASEAF
TRBJ2-2,12,TRBV28,ASSLTRVGRELF
TRBJ2-2,12,TRBV19,ASSTRENTGELF
TRBJ1-6,13,TRBV9,ASSVGTTGNSPLH
TRBJ2-3,11,TRBV19,ASSARVWDTQY